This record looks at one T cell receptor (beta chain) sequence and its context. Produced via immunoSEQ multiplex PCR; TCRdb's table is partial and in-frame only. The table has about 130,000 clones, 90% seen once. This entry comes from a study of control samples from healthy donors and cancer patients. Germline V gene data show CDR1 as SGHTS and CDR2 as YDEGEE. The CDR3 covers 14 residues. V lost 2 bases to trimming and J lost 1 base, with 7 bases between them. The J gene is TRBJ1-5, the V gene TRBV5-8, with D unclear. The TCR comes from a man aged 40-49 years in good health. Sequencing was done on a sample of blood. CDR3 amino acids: CASSFLGSNQPQHF. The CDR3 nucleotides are TGTGCCAGCAGCTTTTTAGGGAGCAATCAGCCCCAGCATTTT.